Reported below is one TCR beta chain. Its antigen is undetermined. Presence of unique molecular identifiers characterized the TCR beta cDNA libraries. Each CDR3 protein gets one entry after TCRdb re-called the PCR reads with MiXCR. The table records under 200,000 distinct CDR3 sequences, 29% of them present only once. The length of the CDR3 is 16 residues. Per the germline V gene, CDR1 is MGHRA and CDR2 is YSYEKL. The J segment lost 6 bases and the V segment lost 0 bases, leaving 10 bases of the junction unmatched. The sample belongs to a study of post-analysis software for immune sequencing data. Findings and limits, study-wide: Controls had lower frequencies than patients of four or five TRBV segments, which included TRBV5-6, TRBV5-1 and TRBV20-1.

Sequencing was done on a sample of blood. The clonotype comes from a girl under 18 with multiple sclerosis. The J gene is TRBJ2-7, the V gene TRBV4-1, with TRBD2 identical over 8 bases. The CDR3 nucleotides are TGCGCCAGCAGCCAAGACGGGGCGGGGGGTCCTCTCGAGCAGTACTTC. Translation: CASSQDGAGGPLEQYF.